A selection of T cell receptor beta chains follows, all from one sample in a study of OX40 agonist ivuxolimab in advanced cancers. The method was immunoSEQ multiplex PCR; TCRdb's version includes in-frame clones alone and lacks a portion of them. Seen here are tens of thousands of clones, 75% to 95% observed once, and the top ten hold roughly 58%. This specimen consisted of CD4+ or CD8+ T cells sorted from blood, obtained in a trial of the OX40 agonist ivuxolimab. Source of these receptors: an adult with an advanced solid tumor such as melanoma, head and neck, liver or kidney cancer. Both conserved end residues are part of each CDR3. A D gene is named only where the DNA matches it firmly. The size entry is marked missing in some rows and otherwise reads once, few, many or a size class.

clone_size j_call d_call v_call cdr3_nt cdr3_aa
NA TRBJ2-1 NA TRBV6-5 TGTGCCAGCAGTTACAGTTGGGATGAGCAGTTCTTC CASSYSWDEQFF
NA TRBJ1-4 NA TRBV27 TGTGCCAGCAGCCCTCTTAGGGTGCGGGAAAAACTGTTTTTT CASSPLRVREKLFF
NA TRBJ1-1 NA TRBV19 TGTGCCAGTAGAACGTGGGAAAACACTGAAGCTTTCTTT CASRTWENTEAFF
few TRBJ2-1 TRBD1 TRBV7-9 TGTGCCAGCAGCCCCGGGACAGGGATTCTCAATGAGCAGTTCTTC CASSPGTGILNEQFF
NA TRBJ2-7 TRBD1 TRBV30 TGTGCCTGGATGGGGACAGTCTCCTACGAGCAGTACTTC CAWMGTVSYEQYF
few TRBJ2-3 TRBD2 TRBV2 TGTGCCAGCAGGGGATGGACTAGCCCCACAGATACGCAGTATTTT CASRGWTSPTDTQYF
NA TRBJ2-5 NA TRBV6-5 TGTGCCAGCAGTAAGCAAACACCTAGGGAGACCCAGTACTTC CASSKQTPRETQYF
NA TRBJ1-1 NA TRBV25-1 TGTGCCAGCAGTGTGTCGGGGAACACTGAAGCTTTCTTT CASSVSGNTEAFF
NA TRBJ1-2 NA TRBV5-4 TGTGCCAGCAGCTTGGTTCTCAGCTCTGGGGGCTACACCTTC CASSLVLSSGGYTF
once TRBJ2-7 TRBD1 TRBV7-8 TGTGCCAGCAGGCAAACAGGGGGCGAGCAGTACTTC CASRQTGGEQYF
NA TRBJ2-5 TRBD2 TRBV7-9 TGTGCCAGCAGCCCCAAGGCCCTAGCGGGGTATGAGGAGACCCAGTACTTC CASSPKALAGYEETQYF
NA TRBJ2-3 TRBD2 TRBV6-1 TGTGCCAGCAGTGAAGGACTAGCGGGGGGGCCATACTCAAGCACAGATACGCAGTATTTT CASSEGLAGGPYSSTDTQYF
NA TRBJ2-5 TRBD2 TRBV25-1 TGTGCCAGCAGTGCCGGGACTAGCCTCCAAGAGACCCAGTACTTC CASSAGTSLQETQYF
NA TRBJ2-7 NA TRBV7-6 TGTGCCAGCAGCTTAGAAACACAGGGCTACGAGCAGTACTTC CASSLETQGYEQYF
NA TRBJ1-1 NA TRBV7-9 TGTGCCAGCAGCCCGGGTGGGGGGGCGAGCACTGAAGCTTTCTTT CASSPGGGASTEAFF
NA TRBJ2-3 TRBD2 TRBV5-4 TGTGCCAGCAGCCCCTCTTTAGCGGGGTTTAGCACAGATACGCAGTATTTT CASSPSLAGFSTDTQYF
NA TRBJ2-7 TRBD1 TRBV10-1 TGCGCCAGCAGTGCGTTAAGACAGGGCATGGAGCAGTACTTC CASSALRQGMEQYF
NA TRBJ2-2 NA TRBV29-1 TGCAGCGTTGAAGATCAGAGGAACACCGGGGAGCTGTTTTTT CSVEDQRNTGELFF
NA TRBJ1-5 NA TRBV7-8 TGTGCCAGCAGCTTATCTGGCGGGCTAAATCAGCCCCAGCATTTT CASSLSGGLNQPQHF
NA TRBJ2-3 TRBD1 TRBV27 TGTGCCAGCAGGCCGGACAGGGACACAGATACGCAGTATTTT CASRPDRDTDTQYF
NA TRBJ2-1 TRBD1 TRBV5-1 TGCGCCAGCAGCTCCACGGGACAGGGCAATAATGAGCAGTTCTTC CASSSTGQGNNEQFF
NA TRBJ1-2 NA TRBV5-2 TGTGCCAGCAGCTTGGTGGCAGGGGGTTGGAATGGCTACACCTTC CASSLVAGGWNGYTF
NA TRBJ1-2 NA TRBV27 TGTGCCAGCAGTCTCACCGGGGACGGGAACTATGGCTACACCTTC CASSLTGDGNYGYTF
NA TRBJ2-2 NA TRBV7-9 TGTGCCAGCGGGAACACCGGGGAGCTGTTTTTT CASGNTGELFF
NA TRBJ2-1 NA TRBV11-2 TGTGCCAGCGGTGGTTATGCTTCCTACAATGAGCAGTTCTTC CASGGYASYNEQFF
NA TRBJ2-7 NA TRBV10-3 TGTGCCATCAGTGGGGGTCTTAATTCCTACGAGCAGTACTTC CAISGGLNSYEQYF
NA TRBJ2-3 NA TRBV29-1 TGCAGCGTTGAAGAGGTTTTGAAAGATACGCAGTATTTT CSVEEVLKDTQYF
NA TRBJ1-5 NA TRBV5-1 TGCGCCAGCAGCTGGGACGAGAGGGATCAGCCCCAGCATTTT CASSWDERDQPQHF
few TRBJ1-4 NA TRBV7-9 TGTGCCAGCAGCCTATTTAATGAAAAACTGTTTTTT CASSLFNEKLFF
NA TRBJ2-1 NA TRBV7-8 TGTGCCAGCAGCATAGACCCCCGGCAATCCTGGGAGAATGAGCAGTTCTTC CASSIDPRQSWENEQFF
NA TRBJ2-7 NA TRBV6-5 TGTGCCAGCAGTTACTCTGCGGACTTGGAACAGTACTTC CASSYSADLEQYF
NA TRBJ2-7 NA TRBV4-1 TGCGCCAGCAGCCAAGAACGGGGGAGCTCCTACGAGCAGTACTTC CASSQERGSSYEQYF
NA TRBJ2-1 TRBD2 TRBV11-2 TGTGCCAGCACATTGCGGGGGGGCAGGGACAATGAGCAGTTCTTC CASTLRGGRDNEQFF
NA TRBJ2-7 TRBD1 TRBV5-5 TGTGCCAGCAGCTTGGCCCAGGGGGTTGCCTCCTACGAGCAGTACTTC CASSLAQGVASYEQYF
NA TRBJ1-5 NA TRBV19 TGTGCCAGTAGTTCTATGGTGAGTCAGCCCCAGCATTTT CASSSMVSQPQHF
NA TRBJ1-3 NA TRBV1 TGCACCAGCAGCCAAGATCAAGGACAGGGGCCCTGCCTCTCTGGAAACACCATATATTTT CTSSQDQGQGPCLSGNTIYF
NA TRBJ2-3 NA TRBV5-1 TGCGCCAGCAGCTTAGGGGGGCTAGGCACAGATACGCAGTATTTT CASSLGGLGTDTQYF
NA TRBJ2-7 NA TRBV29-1 TGCAGCACGCATCCCTGGGACAACTCCTACGAGCAGTACTTC CSTHPWDNSYEQYF
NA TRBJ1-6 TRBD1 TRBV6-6 TGTGCCAGCAGCGAGGGACAGGGGCATAATTCACCCCTCCACTTT CASSEGQGHNSPLHF
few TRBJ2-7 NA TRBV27 TGTGCCAGCGGGGATCCTAGGTACGAGCAGTACTTC CASGDPRYEQYF
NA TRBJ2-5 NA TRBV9 TGTGCCAGCAGCCCAGACGGGGGATACCAAGAGACCCAGTACTTC CASSPDGGYQETQYF
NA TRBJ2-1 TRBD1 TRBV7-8 TGTGCCAGCAGCTTAGCCGGGGGACAGGGTAATGAGCAGTTCTTC CASSLAGGQGNEQFF
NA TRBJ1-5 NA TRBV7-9 TGTGCCAGCAGCTTAGGAGGCCAGGGTGTTCAGCCCCAGCATTTT CASSLGGQGVQPQHF
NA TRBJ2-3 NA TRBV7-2 TGTGCCAGCAGCTTACTTCCGACAGACACAGATACGCAGTATTTT CASSLLPTDTDTQYF
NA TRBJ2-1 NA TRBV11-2 TGTGCCAGCAGCTCAGGGGGGCTAAACAATGAGCAGTTCTTC CASSSGGLNNEQFF
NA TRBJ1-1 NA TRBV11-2 TGTGCCAGCAGCTTAGAAGGGGTAGGGCGGAACACTGAAGCTTTCTTT CASSLEGVGRNTEAFF
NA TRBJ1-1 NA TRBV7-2 TGTGCCAGCAGCTCCGGGACACCGAACACTGAAGCTTTCTTT CASSSGTPNTEAFF
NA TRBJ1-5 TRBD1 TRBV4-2 TGTGCCAGCTCCGGGACAGGGCGTAGCAATCAGCCCCAGCATTTT CASSGTGRSNQPQHF
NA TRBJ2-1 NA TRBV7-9 TGTGCCAGCAGCTTAGAACGTTACAATGAGCAGTTCTTC CASSLERYNEQFF
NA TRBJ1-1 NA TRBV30 TGTGCCTGGAGTGTGAACGAAGACACTGAAGCTTTCTTT CAWSVNEDTEAFF
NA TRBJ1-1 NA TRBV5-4 TGTGCCAGCAGTCCCGCGGTAGGGAATACTGAAGCTTTCTTT CASSPAVGNTEAFF
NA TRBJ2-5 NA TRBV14 TGTGCCAGCAGCGACTCTTGGACGAGCGAGGAGACCCAGTACTTC CASSDSWTSEETQYF
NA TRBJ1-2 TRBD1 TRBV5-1 TGCGCCAGCAGCTTGGAGACAGGGGACTATGGCTACACCTTC CASSLETGDYGYTF
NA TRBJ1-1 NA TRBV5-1 TGCGCCAGCAGCCCGCCTCGCACCGGGACAATGAACACTGAAGCTTTCTTT CASSPPRTGTMNTEAFF
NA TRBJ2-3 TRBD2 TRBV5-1 TGCGCCAGCAGCACGGGACTAGCGGGGCGAGGAGATACGCAGTATTTT CASSTGLAGRGDTQYF
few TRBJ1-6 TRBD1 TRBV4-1 TGCGCCAGCAGCCAAGATTGGGGACAGGGTCAATGGAATTCACCCCTCCACTTT CASSQDWGQGQWNSPLHF
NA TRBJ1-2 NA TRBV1 TGCACCAGCAGGGCACTAAGTTTGCGAAAGACCTATGGCTACACCTTC CTSRALSLRKTYGYTF
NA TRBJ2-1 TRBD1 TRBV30 TGTGCCTGGAGTGTAGGACAGGGGATTAGTGAGCAGTTCTTC CAWSVGQGISEQFF
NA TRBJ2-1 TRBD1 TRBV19 TGTGCCAGTAGTGCGGGACAGGGCTCTTCGGATGAGCAGTTCTTC CASSAGQGSSDEQFF